Listed below are T cell receptor beta chains from one sample, sequenced in a study of precursors of human CD4 cytotoxic T cells. TCRdb independently ran MiXCR on the reads; one entry per CDR3 protein. The sample contains approximately 490 distinct CDR3 sequences, 20% to 25% of which appear only once. The sample taken for sequencing was memory CD4+ T cells from blood (PBMCs). All receptors come from a human donor in good health. Each CDR3 is given with its conserved first and last residue.

V: TRBV18
length: 14
J: TRBJ1-6
CDR3: CASSPGQENSPLHF

V: TRBV5-1
length: 16
J: TRBJ1-1
CDR3: CASRDERGGMGTEAFF

V: TRBV20-1
length: 12
J: TRBJ2-3
CDR3: CSATQGTDTQYF

V: TRBV7-3
length: 13
J: TRBJ1-6
CDR3: CASSPHSGSPLHF

V: TRBV19
length: 15
J: TRBJ1-5
CDR3: CASKGAGGTIKPQHF

V: TRBV9
length: 15
J: TRBJ2-1
CDR3: CASTHQGNIYNEQFF

V: TRBV12-3/TRBV12-4
length: 12
J: TRBJ1-1
CDR3: CASRERTAEAFF

V: TRBV4-1
length: 14
J: TRBJ2-7
CDR3: CASSQATVSYEQYF

V: TRBV18
length: 13
J: TRBJ2-1
CDR3: CASSPGAGNEQFF

V: TRBV7-8
length: 16
J: TRBJ2-1
CDR3: CASQESGGNTRDEQFF

V: TRBV4-2
length: 16
J: TRBJ1-2
CDR3: CASSQEIGTRGYGYTF

V: TRBV5-1
length: 14
J: TRBJ2-5
CDR3: CASSLLSGQETQYF

V: TRBV4-1
length: 20
J: TRBJ2-1
CDR3: CASSQDATKLGSGSHNEQFF

V: TRBV20-1
length: 15
J: TRBJ1-6
CDR3: CSTPIDTGADSPLHF

V: TRBV20-1
length: 15
J: TRBJ2-1
CDR3: CSARTSGRANDEQFF

V: TRBV7-2
length: 13
J: TRBJ2-2
CDR3: CASSSLFTGELFF

V: TRBV6-5
length: 15
J: TRBJ2-2
CDR3: CASLREFRLAGELFF

V: TRBV20-1
length: 14
J: TRBJ2-3
CDR3: CSVWQRGRTDTQYF

V: TRBV13
length: 14
J: TRBJ1-2
CDR3: CASSTSPGGRGYTF

V: TRBV20-1
length: 13
J: TRBJ2-2
CDR3: CSAPRGVTGELFF